These 29 T cell receptor beta chains originate from one sample sequenced in a study of T cell responses to AZD1222 COVID-19 vaccine. Clones were read by immunoSEQ multiplex PCR, and TCRdb kept only the in-frame ones, dropping some. The sample consists of approximately 150,000 clones, over 75% of them appearing once. The specimen comprised peripheral blood, sampled 28 days after the second AZD1222 dose. The receptors shown here come from an adult who received the AZD1222 COVID-19 vaccine.

This chain connects TRBV28 to TRBJ1-1; D unclear. CDR1 and CDR2 from the germline V gene are MDHEN and SYDVKM. The CDR3 runs 15 residues. V lost 1 base and J lost 0, with 9 bases in between. The CDR3 DNA is TGTGCCAGCAGTTTATCGTACCGAATGAACACTGAAGCTTTCTTT. Protein: CASSLSYRMNTEAFF. Full variable domain (outside the CDR3, taken from reference TRBV28 and TRBJ1-1): DVKVTQSSRYLVKRTGEKVFLECVQDMDHENMFWYRQDPGLGLRLIYFSYDVKMKEKGDIPEGYSVSREKKERFSLILESASTNQTSMYLCASSLSYRMNTEAFFGQGTRLTVV.

The rearrangement uses TRBV21-1 and TRBJ1-5. TRBV21-1 is shown as a pseudogene. The CDR3 spans 14 residues. The CDR3 reads CASSPKNSNQPQHF. CDR3 nucleotides: TGTGCCAGCAGCCCCAAGAATAGCAATCAGCCCCAGCATTTT.

The rearrangement links TRBV4-2 to TRBJ2-3, with TRBD2 identical over 7 bases. With V trimmed by 0 bases and J by 4 bases, 7 bases remained unmatched. The CDR3 is 16 residues long. Germline V gene lookup returns CDR1 LGHNA and CDR2 YNFKEQ. The CDR3 here is CASSQDLGGEADTQYF. The CDR3 nucleotides read TGTGCCAGCAGCCAAGATTTGGGGGGGGAAGCAGATACGCAGTATTTT.

This clone was counted between two and nine times. The chain employs TRBV6-5 and TRBJ2-5; 8 bases agree with TRBD2. The ends lost 2 bases at V and 10 bases at J; junction bases unmatched: 15. Germline CDR1 MNHEY, CDR2 SVGAGI. The length of the CDR3 is 16 residues. CDR3 sequence: CASSYRLQCARGDQYF. CDR3 nucleotide sequence: TGTGCCAGCAGTTACCGATTACAGTGTGCGCGGGGGGACCAGTACTTC.

V gene TRBV10-2 combines with J gene TRBJ1-6; no clear D. The CDR3 is 14 amino acids. Between the trimmed V and J ends, which lost 3 bases and 0 bases, there was a span of 3 bases. Germline V gene sequence: CDR1 WSHSY, CDR2 SAAADI. The CDR3 DNA reads as TGCGCCAGCAGTGATAGCTCCTATAATTCACCCCTCCACTTT. Translating gives CASSDSSYNSPLHF.

This chain connects TRBV7-9 to TRBJ2-2, with D possibly matching TRBD1 (5 bases). Per germline, CDR1 SEHNR and CDR2 FQNEAQ (reference sequence). The CDR3 consists of 17 residues. V dropped 5 bases and J dropped 0 bases, with 16 bases sitting between them. CDR3: CASSPLAGPPNTGELFF. The CDR3 nucleotides read TGTGCCAGCAGCCCCTTGGCAGGGCCGCCGAACACCGGGGAGCTGTTTTTT.

The chain couples TRBV29-1 to TRBJ2-3; possibly TRBD1 for D (5 bases). With 6 bases removed from V and 2 bases from J, the gap between germline ends came to 12 bases. The CDR3 runs 13 residues. The V gene's germline CDR1 is SQVTM and CDR2 ANQGSEA. CDR3 in amino acids: CSVGRGHTDTQYF. The CDR3 DNA reads as TGCAGCGTGGGGCGAGGCCACACAGATACGCAGTATTTT.

This clone came up once. The chain uses TRBV29-1 and TRBJ2-2; maybe TRBD1 (6 bases). This CDR3 spans 14 amino acids. V was clipped by 6 bases and J by 4 bases, with 15 bases between them. Germline V gene data show CDR1 as SQVTM and CDR2 as ANQGSEA. The CDR3 protein is CSVATGQLTGELFF. CDR3 sequence (DNA): TGCAGCGTGGCCACGGGACAACTCACCGGGGAGCTGTTTTTT.

This sequence joins TRBV29-1 and TRBJ1-1, with D possibly being TRBD1 (6 bases). Trimming took off 4 bases at V and 4 bases at J, with 19 bases between the two ends. CDR1 is SQVTM and CDR2 is ANQGSEA in the germline V gene. CDR3 length: 15 amino acids. CDR3 loop: CSVATSGAGVTEAFF. The CDR3 DNA is TGCAGCGTTGCAACGTCGGGGGCAGGGGTCACTGAAGCTTTCTTT. The full variable domain, in which reference TRBV29-1 and TRBJ1-1 provide the parts outside the CDR3, is SAVISQKPSRDICQRGTSLTIQCQVDSQVTMMFWYRQQPGQSLTLIATANQGSEATYESGFVIDKFPISRPNLTFSTLTVSNMSPEDSSIYLCSVATSGAGVTEAFFGQGTRLTVV.

The V gene is TRBV24-1, the J gene TRBJ2-1; 14 positions match TRBD2. With V trimmed by 3 bases and J by 7 bases, 4 bases remained unmatched. Germline CDR1 KGHDR, CDR2 SFDVKD. The CDR3 covers 16 residues. Here the CDR3 reads CATSDRLAGGPNEQFF. CDR3 nucleotides: TGTGCCACCAGTGATCGACTAGCGGGAGGGCCGAATGAGCAGTTCTTC.

The chain has TRBV12-3 or TRBV12-4 and TRBJ2-1, with TRBD2 identical over 10 bases. The CDR3 has 12 amino acids. Losses at the gene ends were 6 bases for V and 8 bases for J; bases not matched to a gene: 1. The CDR3 protein is CASRTSGYEQFF. The CDR3, as DNA: TGTGCCAGCAGGACTAGCGGGTATGAGCAGTTCTTC.

J is TRBJ2-5 and V is TRBV11-2, with D possibly TRBD1 on 5 matching bases. The germline V and J ends were trimmed by 4 bases and 0 bases, with 9 bases remaining between them. The CDR3 has 14 amino acids. Germline-derived CDR1 and CDR2 are SGHAT and FQNNGV. CDR3 protein: CASSSRQNQETQYF. The CDR3 coding sequence is TGTGCCAGCAGCTCACGACAGAACCAAGAGACCCAGTACTTC.

The chain couples TRBV5-4 to TRBJ1-4; 7 bases line up with TRBD1. Germline assignment: CDR1 SGHNT and CDR2 YYREEE (reference sequence). The trim removed 5 bases at V and 7 bases at J, leaving 5 bases unmatched. The CDR3 consists of 13 residues. The DNA for the CDR3 is TGTGCCAGCAGACCTCAGGGGGGTGAAAAACTGTTTTTT. This translates into CASRPQGGEKLFF.

The CDR3 nucleotides read TGTGCCTGGAAGGGAGCTAGATCCAAAAACATTCAGTACTTC. Translated: CAWKGARSKNIQYF. The V and J genes are TRBV30 and TRBJ2-4, with a possible D match to TRBD2 (5 bases). Germline-derived CDR1 and CDR2 are GTSNPN and SVGIG (reference sequence). Trimming took off 4 bases at V and 2 bases at J, with 12 bases between the two ends. There are 14 residues in the CDR3. Full variable domain (remainder filled in from reference TRBV30 and TRBJ2-4): SQTIHQWPATLVQPVGSPLSLECTVEGTSNPNLYWYRQAAGRGLQLLFYSVGIGQISSEVPQNLSASRPQDRQFILSSKKLLLSDSGFYLCAWKGARSKNIQYFGAGTRLSVL.

This clone was counted between two and nine times. CDR3 sequence: CATSRDREGAGEKLFF. CDR3 nucleotides: TGTGCCACCAGCAGAGATCGTGAGGGGGCGGGTGAAAAACTGTTTTTT. V usage is TRBV15 and J usage is TRBJ1-4; 7 bases are shared with TRBD1. The CDR3 covers 16 residues. Germline CDR1 reads LNHNV; CDR2 reads YYDKDF (reference sequence). J gave up 7 bases and V 0 bases, and 8 bases lay outside the gene matches.

V gene TRBV27 combines with J gene TRBJ2-1, with D possibly being TRBD1 or TRBD2 (5 bases each). V shed 7 bases and J shed 0 bases, with 13 bases lying between them. The germline CDR1 and CDR2 sequences are MNHEY and SMNVEV (reference sequence). The CDR3 consists of 15 residues. The DNA for the CDR3 is TGTGCCAGCACAGTAGGGACGGACTCCTACAATGAGCAGTTCTTC. Its translation is CASTVGTDSYNEQFF.

J is TRBJ1-1 and V is TRBV28; D is undetermined. Germline CDR1 is MDHEN and CDR2 is SYDVKM. Deletions cut 3 bases from V and 0 bases from J, with 8 bases between. The CDR3 is 14 residues long. CDR3 residues: CASSFQVMNTEAFF. CDR3 bases: TGTGCCAGCAGTTTCCAGGTCATGAACACTGAAGCTTTCTTT.

The V gene is TRBV5-1, the J gene TRBJ2-5, with a possible D match to TRBD1 (8 bases). Trimming removed 1 base at V and 4 bases at J, with 11 bases between. The CDR3 is 14 amino acids. Germline CDR1 SGHRS, CDR2 YFSETQ. The CDR3 DNA follows: TGCGCCAGCAGCTTGACAGGGGGGGCAGAGACCCAGTACTTC. Translation gives CASSLTGGAETQYF.

This chain joins TRBV11-3 and TRBJ2-7, with D possibly being TRBD1 (5 bases). In germline, CDR1 is SGHNT, CDR2 YENEEA. Trimming took off 0 bases at V and 3 bases at J, with 6 bases between the two ends. There are 13 residues in the CDR3. DNA for the CDR3: TGTGCCAGCAGCTTAGATCAGGGCTACGAGCAGTACTTC. It is translated as CASSLDQGYEQYF. Full variable domain (missing parts from reference TRBV11-3 and TRBJ2-7): EAGVVQSPRYKIIEKKQPVAFWCNPISGHNTLYWYLQNLGQGPELLIRYENEEAVDDSQLPKDRFSAERLKGVDSTLKIQPAELGDSAVYLCASSLDQGYEQYFGPGTRLTVT.

This chain connects TRBV7-6 to TRBJ2-1; 9 nucleotides line up with TRBD2. V lost 5 bases and J lost 1; bases outside the gene matches: 6. CDR3 size: 16 residues. CDR1 is SGHVS, CDR2 FNYEAQ, per germline. This CDR3 is CASSQTSGRSYNEQFF. CDR3 bases: TGTGCCAGCAGCCAAACTAGCGGGCGTTCCTACAATGAGCAGTTCTTC.

The chain recombines TRBV6-5 with TRBJ1-3, with TRBD1 as a possible D gene (5 bases). Germline V gene lookup returns CDR1 MNHEY and CDR2 SVGAGI. The length of the CDR3 is 15 residues. Trimming cost V 2 bases and J 0 bases, with 8 bases left between them. CDR3 coding DNA: TGTGCCAGCAGTTACGGCAGGGCCTCTGGAAACACCATATATTTT. Translated: CASSYGRASGNTIYF.

As for this clone: One junction end disagrees with the germline gene, perhaps due to a read error. CDR3 region: CSANTGLTQNF. CDR3 sequence (DNA): TGCAGTGCTAATACAGGCCTTACTCAAAACTTC. This chain connects TRBV20-1 to TRBJ2-7; TRBD1 is a possible D gene (5 bases). The CDR3 runs 11 residues. Per germline, CDR1 DFQATT and CDR2 SNEGSKA (reference sequence).

This clone showed up just once. V usage is TRBV7-2 and J usage is TRBJ1-1; 9 positions match TRBD1. The CDR3 covers 15 residues. J gave up 4 bases and V 2 bases, and 5 bases lay outside the gene matches. Looked up from germline, CDR1 is SGHTA and CDR2 is FQGNSA. The CDR3 nucleotides are TGTGCCAGCAGCTTACGTCTGGGACAGGGCACTGAAGCTTTCTTT. This translates into CASSLRLGQGTEAFF.

Here the CDR3 DNA reads TGTGCCAGTAGTATATTCGGGGACACAAGCAATCAGCCCCAGCATTTT. Translated, it gives CASSIFGDTSNQPQHF. V usage is TRBV19 and J usage is TRBJ1-5; D perhaps matches TRBD1 (6 bases). This CDR3 spans 16 amino acids. Germline values: CDR1 LNHDA, CDR2 SQIVND (reference sequence). V lost 2 bases, J lost 1 base, and 12 bases lay in between.

The chain links TRBV2 to TRBJ2-1, with 10 nucleotides matching TRBD2. Germline CDR1 reads SNHLY; CDR2 reads FYNNEI. The CDR3 is made up of 17 amino acids. V shed 0 bases and J 6 bases; nucleotides not matched to a gene: 8. The CDR3 DNA sequence: TGTGCCAGCAGTGAAGCTTTCCTAGCGGGAGTAGCCAATGAGCAGTTCTTC. Residues: CASSEAFLAGVANEQFF.

The chain joins TRBV12-5 to TRBJ1-1; a weak D match, TRBD1 (6 bases). This CDR3 comprises 13 residues. CDR1 and CDR2 from the germline V gene are LGHNT and FRNRAP. Trimming shortened V by 11 bases and J by 1 base, and 14 bases separated the two germline ends. The CDR3: CAGTGTTNTEAFF. The CDR3 DNA sequence: TGTGCTGGAACCGGGACAACGAACACTGAAGCTTTCTTT.

The rearrangement joins TRBV24-1 to TRBJ2-2; possible D gene TRBD1, 6 bases. The CDR3 extends over 16 amino acids. The germline gives CDR1 KGHDR, CDR2 SFDVKD. Trimming stripped 0 bases from V and 0 bases from J, with 7 bases between. The chain's CDR3 is CATSDLKGANTGELFF. DNA for the CDR3: TGTGCCACCAGTGATTTGAAGGGGGCGAACACCGGGGAGCTGTTTTTT.

The chain employs TRBV24-1 and TRBJ2-7; TRBD1 agrees at 8 bases. V gave up 4 bases and J gave up 0 bases; unmatched junction bases: 1. CDR3 size: 14 residues. In germline, CDR1 is KGHDR, CDR2 SFDVKD. The CDR3 protein is CATSETGGSYEQYF. DNA for the CDR3: TGTGCCACCAGTGAAACAGGGGGCTCCTACGAGCAGTACTTC.

The chain is built from TRBV2 and TRBJ1-1, with 8 nucleotides matching TRBD1. V gave up 10 bases and J gave up 4 bases; unmatched junction bases: 5. Germline loops: CDR1 SNHLY, CDR2 FYNNEI. The CDR3 length is 12 residues. The CDR3 loop reads CATAGGITEAFF. CDR3 sequence (DNA): TGTGCCACGGCAGGGGGCATCACTGAAGCTTTCTTT.